This T cell receptor (beta chain) was profiled in a study of OX40 agonist ivuxolimab in advanced cancers. At the level of the whole study: The costimulatory receptor OX40 (CD134) was targeted by ivuxolimab, a fully human IgG2 agonistic monoclonal antibody. Partial responses occurred in three dose-escalation patients: two with cutaneous melanoma and one with hepatocellular carcinoma. The monotherapy dose-escalation portion (N = 52 patients) of the phase I ivuxolimab trial is reported in the paper. The purpose of peripheral TCRbeta sequencing was to test whether ivuxolimab changed TCR sequence diversity and led to clonal T-cell expansion. Prior anti-PD-1, anti-PD-L1 or anti-CTLA-4 therapy was permitted, and roughly two fifths of dose-escalation patients had received checkpoint inhibitors. Intravenous ivuxolimab was administered to patients every 2 weeks at six dose levels: 0.01, 0.1, 0.3, 1.5, 3 and 10 mg/kg. A male proportion of around 83% and a mean age of approximately 61 years, ranging from about 23 to 90, were recorded for the dose-escalation cohort. Among the approximately 54 dose-escalation patients, around 19 had hepatocellular carcinoma, about 15 melanoma, 9 renal cell carcinoma and 9 head and neck cancer.

The trial excluded patients who had a history of autoimmune disease or were on systemic immunosuppression. Peripheral blood for TCR sequencing was collected from all dose cohorts at baseline, on cycle 4 day 1, and on cycle 7 day 1. Samples were obtained from an open-label, multicenter, first-in-human phase I dose-escalation trial of ivuxolimab. The trial enrolled adults with locally advanced or metastatic head and neck squamous cell, hepatocellular, melanoma or renal cell carcinoma. CD4+ and CD8+ T cells were sorted separately from peripheral blood before TCR sequencing. Genomic DNA was isolated from the sorted cells so that the TCRbeta CDR3 region could be sequenced. The immunoSEQ Assay was used to sequence the TCRbeta CDR3 regions. As stored in TCRdb, this immuneACCESS dataset retains in-frame rearrangements with V and J assigned. A fraction of the clones does not appear; measured against another copy, unresolved V genes explain less than half of the discrepancy, and the remainder lacks a known reason. This sample lists around 67,000 clones; 87% were detected once. 1.3% of the sample comes from the top ten.

Via the germline V gene, CDR1 is LGHNA and CDR2 YSLEER. Trimmed from V: 6 bases; trimmed from J: 5 bases; junction bases lacking a gene match: 8. The CDR3 covers 15 residues, taking in both the cysteine and the phenylalanine. The retained sequence is limited to the CDR3, 45 bases, with the frame set at the first base. About this clone: The clone's antigen remains unknown. No qualities accompany the bases; no much larger clone lies one base away.

Broad study findings and their caveats: Low levels of normalized T-cell clonal expansion were also seen in some nonresponding patients. Which antigens the clonally expanded peripheral T cells were specific for was not determined. After ivuxolimab, CD8+ T cells had more expanded clones than CD4+ T cells on average. At doses of 0.1 to 3.0 mg/kg, clonal expansion of both CD4+ and CD8+ T cells in blood was seen between baseline and week 6. In the 0.1-3.0 mg/kg groups, partial responders were among the patients with the lowest normalized peripheral clonal expansion, particularly in CD8+ T cells.

The chain links TRBV4-3 with TRBJ2-3, and 10 bases in between align with TRBD2. The input for sequencing was CD4+ or CD8+ T cells sorted from blood, taken in a trial of the OX40 agonist ivuxolimab. This TCR was recovered from an adult with an advanced solid tumor such as melanoma, head and neck, liver or kidney cancer. The nucleotide sequence is given as TGCGCCAGCAGACTGATACTAGCGGGATTAGATACGCAGTATTTT. This yields the protein CASRLILAGLDTQYF.